This T cell receptor (beta chain) is drawn from a study of cytomegalovirus exposure and HLA in healthy donors. In the case of this clone: Its cognate antigen is unknown.

Study-wide results and caveats: A missense DCLRE1C variant was associated with V- and J-gene trimming of TCR beta chains in a later analysis, and an independent cohort replicated the association.

With 60 Vbeta and 13 Jbeta primers, the PCR was carried out. Profiled with immunoSEQ multiplex PCR; TCRdb holds only in-frame clones, not every one. Of around 140,000 clones listed, around three quarters are singletons. The V gene lost 4 bases and the J gene lost 1 base, with 11 bases spanning the gap. The CDR3 totals 14 residues. Germline CDR1 and CDR2: SQVTM and ANQGSEA. The V and J genes are TRBV29-1 and TRBJ1-3, with D possibly being TRBD1 (6 bases). Sequences were obtained from PBMCs. This sequence was found in a male donor in good health and CMV-seropositive. CDR3 bases: TGCAGCGTTGCACAGGGAACGTCTGGAAACACCATATATTTT. Translated, it gives CSVAQGTSGNTIYF.